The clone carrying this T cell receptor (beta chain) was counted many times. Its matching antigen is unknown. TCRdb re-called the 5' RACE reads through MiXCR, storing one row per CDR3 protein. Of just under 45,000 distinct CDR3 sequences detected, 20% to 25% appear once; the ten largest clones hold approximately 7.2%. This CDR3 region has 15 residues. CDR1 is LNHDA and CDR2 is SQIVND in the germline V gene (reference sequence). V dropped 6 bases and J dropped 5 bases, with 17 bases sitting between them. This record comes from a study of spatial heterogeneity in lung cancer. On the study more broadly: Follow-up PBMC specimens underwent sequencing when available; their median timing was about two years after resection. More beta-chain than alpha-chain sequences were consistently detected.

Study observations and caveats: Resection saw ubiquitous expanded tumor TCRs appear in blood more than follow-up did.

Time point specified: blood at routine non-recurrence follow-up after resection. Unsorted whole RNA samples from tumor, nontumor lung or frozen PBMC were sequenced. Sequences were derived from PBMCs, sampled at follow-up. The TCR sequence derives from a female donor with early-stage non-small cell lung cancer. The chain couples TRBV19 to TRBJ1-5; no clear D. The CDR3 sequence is CASRFRRNQYQPQHF. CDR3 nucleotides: TGTGCCAGTAGGTTCCGAAGGAATCAGTATCAGCCCCAGCATTTT.